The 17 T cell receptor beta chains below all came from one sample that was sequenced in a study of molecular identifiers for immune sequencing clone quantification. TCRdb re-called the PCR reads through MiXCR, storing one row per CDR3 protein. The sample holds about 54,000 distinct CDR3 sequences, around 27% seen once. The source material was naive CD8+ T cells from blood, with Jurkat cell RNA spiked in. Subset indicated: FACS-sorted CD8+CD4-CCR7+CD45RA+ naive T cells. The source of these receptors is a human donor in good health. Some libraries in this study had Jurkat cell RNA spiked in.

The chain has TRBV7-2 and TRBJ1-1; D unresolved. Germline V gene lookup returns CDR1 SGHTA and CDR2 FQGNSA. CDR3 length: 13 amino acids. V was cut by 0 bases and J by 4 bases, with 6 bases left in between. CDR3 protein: CASSLAGCTEAFF. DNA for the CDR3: TGTGCCAGCAGCTTAGCGGGGTGCACTGAAGCTTTCTTT.

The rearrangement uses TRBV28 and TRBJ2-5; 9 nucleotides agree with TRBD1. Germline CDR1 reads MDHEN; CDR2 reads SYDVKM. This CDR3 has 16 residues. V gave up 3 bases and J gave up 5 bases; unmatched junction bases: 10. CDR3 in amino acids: CASSFGGQGGWETQYF. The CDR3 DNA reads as TGTGCCAGCAGTTTTGGGGGACAGGGAGGTTGGGAGACCCAGTACTTC.

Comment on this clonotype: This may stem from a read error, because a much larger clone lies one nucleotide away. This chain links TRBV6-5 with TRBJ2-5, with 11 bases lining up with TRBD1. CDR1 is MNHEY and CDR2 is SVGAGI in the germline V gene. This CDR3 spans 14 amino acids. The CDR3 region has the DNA TGTGCCAGCAGCGGGACAGGGGGTCAAGAGCCCCAGTACTTC. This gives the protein CASSGTGGQEPQYF.

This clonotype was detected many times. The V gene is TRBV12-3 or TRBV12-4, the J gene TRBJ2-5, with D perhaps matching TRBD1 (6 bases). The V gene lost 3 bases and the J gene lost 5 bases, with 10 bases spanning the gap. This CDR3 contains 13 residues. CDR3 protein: CASSLWTAETQYF. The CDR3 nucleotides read TGTGCCAGCAGTTTGTGGACAGCCGAGACCCAGTACTTC.

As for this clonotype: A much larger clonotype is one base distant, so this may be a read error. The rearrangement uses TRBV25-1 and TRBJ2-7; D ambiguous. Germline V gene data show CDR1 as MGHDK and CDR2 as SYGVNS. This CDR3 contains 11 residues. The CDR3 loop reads CASSFAYELYF. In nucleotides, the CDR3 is TGTGCCAGCAGCTTTGCGTACGAGCTGTACTTC.

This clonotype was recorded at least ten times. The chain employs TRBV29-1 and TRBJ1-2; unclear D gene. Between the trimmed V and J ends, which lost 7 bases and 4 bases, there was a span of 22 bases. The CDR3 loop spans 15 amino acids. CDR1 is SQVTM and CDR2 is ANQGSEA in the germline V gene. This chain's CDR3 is CSATLPVNEAYGYTF. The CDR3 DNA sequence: TGCAGCGCGACGTTGCCCGTAAACGAAGCCTATGGCTACACCTTC.

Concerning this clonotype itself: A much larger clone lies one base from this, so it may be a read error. The CDR3 region has the DNA TGCGCCAGCAGCCAGGATAGAGCTAGCGGGGGTACCTACGAGCTGTACTTC. Protein sequence: CASSQDRASGGTYELYF. The rearrangement uses TRBV4-3 and TRBJ2-7; 10 positions match TRBD2. Germline CDR1 reads LGHNA; CDR2 reads YSLEER. The CDR3 runs to 17 residues.

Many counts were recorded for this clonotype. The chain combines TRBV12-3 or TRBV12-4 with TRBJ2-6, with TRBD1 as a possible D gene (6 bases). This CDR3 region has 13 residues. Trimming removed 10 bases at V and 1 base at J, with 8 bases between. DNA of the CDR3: TGTGCCATACAGGGTTCTGGGGCCAACGTCCTGACTTTC. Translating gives CAIQGSGANVLTF.

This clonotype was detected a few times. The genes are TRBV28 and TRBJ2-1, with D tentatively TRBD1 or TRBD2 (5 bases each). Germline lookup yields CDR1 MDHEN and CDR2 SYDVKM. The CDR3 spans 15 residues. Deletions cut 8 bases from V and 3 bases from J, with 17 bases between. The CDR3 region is CASQPGARDYNEQFF. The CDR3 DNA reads TGTGCCAGCCAACCCGGGGCTCGGGACTACAATGAGCAGTTCTTC.

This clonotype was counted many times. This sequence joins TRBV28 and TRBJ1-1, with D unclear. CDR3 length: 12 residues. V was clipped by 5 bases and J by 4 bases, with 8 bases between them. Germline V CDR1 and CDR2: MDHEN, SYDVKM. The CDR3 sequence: CASSGWSTEAFF. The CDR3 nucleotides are TGTGCCAGCAGTGGATGGAGCACTGAAGCTTTCTTT. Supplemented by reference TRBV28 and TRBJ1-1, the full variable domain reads DVKVTQSSRYLVKRTGEKVFLECVQDMDHENMFWYRQDPGLGLRLIYFSYDVKMKEKGDIPEGYSVSREKKERFSLILESASTNQTSMYLCASSGWSTEAFFGQGTRLTVV.

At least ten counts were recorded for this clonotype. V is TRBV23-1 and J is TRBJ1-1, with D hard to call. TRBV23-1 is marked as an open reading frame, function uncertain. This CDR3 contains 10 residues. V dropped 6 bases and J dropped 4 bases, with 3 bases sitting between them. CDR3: CASRGTEAFF. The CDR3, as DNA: TGCGCCAGCAGAGGCACTGAAGCTTTCTTT.

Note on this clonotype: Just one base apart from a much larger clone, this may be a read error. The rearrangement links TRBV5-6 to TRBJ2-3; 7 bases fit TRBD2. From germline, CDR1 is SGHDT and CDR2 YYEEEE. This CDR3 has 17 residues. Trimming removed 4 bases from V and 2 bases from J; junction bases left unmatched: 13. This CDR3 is CASSKSTSVGPTDTQYF. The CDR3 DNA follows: TGTGCCAGCAGCAAATCTACTAGCGTGGGGCCCACAGATACGCAGTATTTT. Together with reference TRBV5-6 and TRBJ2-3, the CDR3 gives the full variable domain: DAGVTQSPTHLIKTRGQQVTLRCSPKSGHDTVSWYQQALGQGPQFIFQYYEEEERQRGNFPDRFSGHQFPNYSSELNVNALLLGDSALYLCASSKSTSVGPTDTQYFGPGTRLTVL.

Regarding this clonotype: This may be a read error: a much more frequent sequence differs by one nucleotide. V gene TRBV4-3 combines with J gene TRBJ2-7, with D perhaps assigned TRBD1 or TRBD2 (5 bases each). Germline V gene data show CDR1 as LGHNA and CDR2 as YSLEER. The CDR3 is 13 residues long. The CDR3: CASSPDRGTEQCF. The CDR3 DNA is TGCGCCAGCAGCCCCGATCGAGGGACCGAGCAGTGCTTC.

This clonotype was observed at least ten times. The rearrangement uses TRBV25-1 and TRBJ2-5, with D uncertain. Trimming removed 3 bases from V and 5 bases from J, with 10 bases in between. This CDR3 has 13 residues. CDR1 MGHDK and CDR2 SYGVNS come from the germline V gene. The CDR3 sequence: CASSDVYRETQYF. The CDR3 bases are TGTGCCAGCAGTGACGTGTACCGGGAGACCCAGTACTTC.

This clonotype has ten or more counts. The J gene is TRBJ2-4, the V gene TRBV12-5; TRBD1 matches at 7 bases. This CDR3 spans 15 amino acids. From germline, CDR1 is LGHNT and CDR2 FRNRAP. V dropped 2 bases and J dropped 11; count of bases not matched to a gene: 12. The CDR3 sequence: CASGLSGTERSLQYF. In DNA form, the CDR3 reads TGTGCTAGTGGTTTGTCCGGGACAGAGAGAAGCCTTCAGTACTTC.

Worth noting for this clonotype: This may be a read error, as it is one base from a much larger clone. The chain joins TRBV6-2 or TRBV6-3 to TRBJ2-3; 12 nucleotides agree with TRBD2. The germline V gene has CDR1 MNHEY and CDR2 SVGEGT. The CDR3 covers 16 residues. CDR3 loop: CASSSPGLAGTDAQYF. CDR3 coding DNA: TGTGCCAGCAGCTCCCCGGGACTAGCGGGCACAGATGCGCAGTATTTT.

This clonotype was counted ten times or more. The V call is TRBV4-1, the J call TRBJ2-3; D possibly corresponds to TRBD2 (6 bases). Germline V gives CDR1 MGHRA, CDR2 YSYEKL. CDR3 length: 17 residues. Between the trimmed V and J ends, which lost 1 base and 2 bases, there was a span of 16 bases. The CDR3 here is CASSQAQGGFLTDTQYF. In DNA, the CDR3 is TGCGCCAGCAGCCAAGCTCAGGGAGGTTTCCTCACAGATACGCAGTATTTT.